The T cell receptor beta chain under discussion was sequenced for a study of cytomegalovirus exposure and HLA in healthy donors. Study details: Sequencing of about 179 million T cells in an earlier analysis found roughly 120 million unique TCR beta sequences. Genotyping of about 400 donors showed that around 85% belonged to the Caucasian-associated ancestry cluster.

The sample holds one count of this clone. The identical CDR3 is also encoded by other nucleotide sequences in the sample. PCR employed 60 Vbeta and 13 Jbeta primers. How the authors handled the data: There were about 80 million unique TCR beta chains by a later count, and about 11 million of them were shared. Method: immunoSEQ multiplex PCR; TCRdb's copy keeps in-frame clones and lacks some. That table supplies the V and J calls and clone size; D and trimming were determined from the DNA. The repertoire holds 100,000 or so clones, 63% seen once, with 6.3% in the top ten. This CDR3 has 16 amino acids. Germline V lookup: CDR1 SNHLY, CDR2 FYNNEI. Deletions cut 2 bases from V and 4 bases from J, with 17 bases between.

J is TRBJ1-1 and V is TRBV2; TRBD1 is a possible D gene (5 bases). The TCR comes from a woman aged 25 to 45 in good health and CMV-seronegative. Material for sequencing was PBMCs. CDR3 in DNA: TGTGCCAGCAGTGAACTGGGGACGGGGGTGGGCACTGAAGCTTTCTTT. Its translation is CASSELGTGVGTEAFF.